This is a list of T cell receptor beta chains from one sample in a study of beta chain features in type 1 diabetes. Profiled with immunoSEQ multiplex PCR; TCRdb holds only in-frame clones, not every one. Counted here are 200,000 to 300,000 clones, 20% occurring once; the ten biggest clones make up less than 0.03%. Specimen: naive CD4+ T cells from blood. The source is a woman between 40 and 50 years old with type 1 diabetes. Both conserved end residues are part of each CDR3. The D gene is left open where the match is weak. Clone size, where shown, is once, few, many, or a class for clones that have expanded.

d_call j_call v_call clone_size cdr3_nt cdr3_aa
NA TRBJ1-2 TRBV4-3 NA TGCGCCAGCAGTGGCCGGGGAGGCTACACCTTC CASSGRGGYTF
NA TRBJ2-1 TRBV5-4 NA TGTGCCAGCAGCTTAGATAGCGGATCCTACAATGAGCAGTTCTTC CASSLDSGSYNEQFF
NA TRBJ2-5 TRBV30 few TGTGCCTGGAGTGTACTAGGAGAGACCCAGTACTTC CAWSVLGETQYF
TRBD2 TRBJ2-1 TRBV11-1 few TGTGCCAGCAGCTTAGGGACTAGCGGGAGTAATGAGCAGTTCTTC CASSLGTSGSNEQFF
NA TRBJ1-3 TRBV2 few TGTGCCAGCAGTGCCGAGTCGATCGGAAACACCATATATTTT CASSAESIGNTIYF
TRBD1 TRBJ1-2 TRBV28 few TGTGCCAGCAGACCCGGGACAGGGAGGGGTGGCTACACCTTC CASRPGTGRGGYTF
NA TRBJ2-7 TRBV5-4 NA TGTGCCAGCAGCCCCCGCGCGGGTCTTGCCAACGAGCAGTACTTC CASSPRAGLANEQYF
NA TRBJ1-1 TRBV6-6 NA TGTGCCAGCACGAGGACACAGAACACTGAAGCTTTCTTT CASTRTQNTEAFF
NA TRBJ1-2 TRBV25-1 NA TGTGCCAGCAGTGAATTGCAGGGGAGGGGAGGCTACACCTTC CASSELQGRGGYTF
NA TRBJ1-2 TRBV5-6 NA TGTGCCAGCAGCCCACAGGGTTGGTTCCTAACTAACTATGGCTACACCTTC CASSPQGWFLTNYGYTF
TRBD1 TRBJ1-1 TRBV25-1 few TGTGCCAGCAGTGGGGGGACAGGGGGAGAGGGCACTGAAGCTTTCTTT CASSGGTGGEGTEAFF
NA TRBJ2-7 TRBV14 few TGTGCCAGCAGCCAAGTAAGGTGGAGCGAGCAGTACTTC CASSQVRWSEQYF
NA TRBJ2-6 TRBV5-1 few TGCGCCAGCAGCTTGGCCATCTCTGGGGCCAACGTCCTGACTTTC CASSLAISGANVLTF
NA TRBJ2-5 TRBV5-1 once TGCGCCAGCAGCTTAGAGTTAATGGTCGGCCAAGAGACCCAGTACTTC CASSLELMVGQETQYF
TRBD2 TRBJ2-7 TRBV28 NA TGTGCCGCAGGCGCCGGAGGGAGGGCCCCTTACGAGCAGTACTTC CAAGAGGRAPYEQYF
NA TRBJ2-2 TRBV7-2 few TGTGCCAGCAGCTTAGTCTCGGGGGAGCTGTTTTTT CASSLVSGELFF
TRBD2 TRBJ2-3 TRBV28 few TGTGCCAGCAGTGGGCGGGGGGGGCTGCCCACAGATACGCAGTATTTT CASSGRGGLPTDTQYF
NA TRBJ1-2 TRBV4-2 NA TGTGCCAGCAGCCAAGCCCGACAGGAGCTCTATGGCTACACCTTC CASSQARQELYGYTF
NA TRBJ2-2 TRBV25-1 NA TGTGCCAGCAGTTCGGGGTGGGGCACCGGGGAGCTGTTTTTT CASSSGWGTGELFF
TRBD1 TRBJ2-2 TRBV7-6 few TGTGCCAGCAGCTTATGGGACAGCACCAACACCGGGGAGCTGTTTTTT CASSLWDSTNTGELFF
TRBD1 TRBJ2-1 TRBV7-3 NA TGTGCCAGCAGCTTAATTCAGGGGGCGCTTGAGCAGTTCTTC CASSLIQGALEQFF
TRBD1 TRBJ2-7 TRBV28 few TGTGCCAGCAGTTTGAGGACAGGGGGCAAATACGAGCAGTACTTC CASSLRTGGKYEQYF
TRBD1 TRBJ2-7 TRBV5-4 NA TGTGCCAGCAGCTTGGGGCAGGGGGTCGCCTACGAGCAGTACTTC CASSLGQGVAYEQYF